This T cell receptor beta chain was identified in a study of CD8 T cells in ankylosing spondylitis. Using quantitative 5'-RACE with molecular barcodes, the authors made TCR beta libraries. TCRdb independently ran MiXCR on the 5' RACE reads; one entry per CDR3 protein. The table has approximately 300,000 distinct CDR3 sequences, around 19% seen once; the top ten hold around 7.8%. The CDR3 contains 15 residues. The junction had 4 bases not matched to a gene; V was cut back by 3 bases and J by 1 base. The germline gives CDR1 SGHAT, CDR2 FQNNGV. Whole-study findings and limits: Disease-linked clones proved CD8+ and comparatively uncommon in peripheral blood. Disease-linked clones reportedly concentrated significantly in matched ankylosing spondylitis synovial fluid. Blood from ankylosing spondylitis patients appeared to carry a characteristic roughly eight-variant TCR beta motif.

About this clonotype itself: The target antigen is unknown.

This chain links TRBV11-2 with TRBJ2-3; 7 bases match TRBD2. The sequencing sample was made of blood, either unsorted or a sorted T cell fraction (not recorded which). The sequence was obtained from a male donor with ankylosing spondylitis or in good health (not recorded which). The CDR3: CASSFYGGGTDTQYF. In DNA, the CDR3 is TGTGCCAGCAGCTTCTATGGGGGGGGCACAGATACGCAGTATTTT.